This paragraph covers one T cell receptor beta chain sequence. Its antigen remains unidentified. These data originate in a study of shared clonotypes between healthy human individuals. Study overall: CD8 memory received one plate per donor, CD8 naive two, CD4 memory three and CD4 naive three. Findings and limits, study-wide: Generation of non-shared clonotypes was less probable than generation of clonotypes shared by all four donors. Naive subsets typically showed greater estimated richness than memory subsets.

Sequencing used immunoSEQ multiplex PCR; TCRdb keeps in-frame clones, though not all of them. The sample includes a few million clones, over 90% of them seen just once. The donors, all of them Caucasian adults, lived in Nashville, Tennessee. The origin of this receptor is a young man in good health. Some clones in this sample may be carry-over from other donors' samples. The sample consisted of naive CD4+ T cells from PBMCs. Specified subset: CD45RA+ positively selected.

Here the CDR3 DNA reads TGTGCCATCAAGGGACAGACCAGCTCTGGGGCCAACGTCCTGACTTTC. Translation gives CAIKGQTSSGANVLTF. J is TRBJ2-6 and V is TRBV10-3, with 7 positions matching TRBD1. After removal of 7 bases from V and 0 bases from J, the junction contained 6 bases not matched to a gene. This CDR3 is built from 16 residues. The germline gives CDR1 ENHRY, CDR2 SYGVKD.